These T cell receptor beta chains were read from a single sample in a study of shared clonotypes between healthy human individuals. Generated by immunoSEQ multiplex PCR, the TCRdb table keeps only in-frame clones and is missing some. This table has around 2,000,000 clones, around 96% appearing once. The sample taken for sequencing was naive CD8+ T cells sorted from blood. These TCRs come from a man aged 18 to 35 in good health. Each CDR3 is given with its conserved first and last residue. D genes are given only for firm matches. Where a row states a size, it is once, few, many or the class of an expanded clone; other rows omit it.

TRBV7-9	TRBJ2-2	.	.	CASSLVGSTGELFF	TGTGCCAGCAGCTTAGTTGGGAGCACCGGGGAGCTGTTTTTT
TRBV7-9	TRBJ1-1	.	.	CASSQEGDPEAFF	TGTGCCAGCAGCCAAGAGGGAGATCCTGAAGCTTTCTTT
TRBV10-3	TRBJ2-3	TRBD2	.	CAIRTASGGIMDTQYF	TGTGCCATCAGGACCGCTAGCGGGGGTATAATGGATACGCAGTATTTT
TRBV5-4	TRBJ2-3	.	.	CASSLAPANTDTQYF	TGTGCCAGCAGCTTGGCACCGGCTAACACAGATACGCAGTATTTT
TRBV19	TRBJ2-7	TRBD2	.	CASSPLTSGRLYEQYF	TGTGCCAGTAGTCCTTTGACTAGCGGGAGGCTCTACGAGCAGTACTTC
TRBV11-2	TRBJ2-7	TRBD2	.	CASSPRGVGFYEQYF	TGTGCCAGCAGCCCCCGGGGGGTGGGTTTTTACGAGCAGTACTTC
TRBV5-6	TRBJ2-7	.	.	CASSPKTGLWEQYF	TGTGCCAGCAGCCCTAAGACAGGTTTATGGGAGCAGTACTTC
TRBV4-1	TRBJ2-5	.	.	CASSQARREDGETQYF	TGCGCCAGCAGCCAAGCCCGAAGAGAAGACGGGGAGACCCAGTACTTC
TRBV5-1	TRBJ2-5	TRBD1	.	CASSTRDREETQYF	TGCGCCAGCAGCACCCGGGACAGAGAAGAGACCCAGTACTTC
TRBV4-2	TRBJ1-1	.	.	CASSPSDRQEAFF	TGTGCCAGCAGCCCATCCGACCGGCAAGAAGCTTTCTTT
TRBV7-6	TRBJ2-7	TRBD1	.	CASSPRGQGGYEQYF	TGTGCCAGCAGCCCCCGGGGACAGGGAGGCTACGAGCAGTACTTC
TRBV6-5	TRBJ1-3	.	.	CASSYGNTIYF	TGTGCCAGCAGTTACGGTAACACCATATATTTT
TRBV9	TRBJ1-5	.	.	CASSVGGEMYQPQHF	TGTGCCAGCAGCGTAGGTGGGGAAATGTATCAGCCCCAGCATTTT
TRBV5-4	TRBJ2-3	TRBD2	.	CASSSSGGRTDTQYF	TGTGCCAGCAGCAGTAGCGGGGGACGCACAGATACGCAGTATTTT
TRBV2	TRBJ2-7	.	.	CASSESWDYEQYF	TGTGCCAGCAGTGAAAGCTGGGACTACGAGCAGTACTTC
TRBV7-9	TRBJ2-1	TRBD1	.	CASSSDRVSSSYNEQFF	TGTGCCAGCAGCTCGGACAGGGTCTCAAGCTCCTACAATGAGCAGTTCTTC
TRBV10-2	TRBJ2-2	TRBD2	.	CASNAGLAGKGELFF	TGCGCCAGCAACGCGGGACTAGCGGGAAAAGGGGAGCTGTTTTTT
TRBV4-2	TRBJ2-7	TRBD1	.	CASSHVGQPIYEQYF	TGTGCCAGCAGCCATGTGGGACAGCCGATCTACGAGCAGTACTTC
TRBV25-1	TRBJ2-1	.	once	CASSGTGRSTAYNEQFF	TGTGCCAGCAGTGGTACAGGGAGAAGTACAGCCTACAATGAGCAGTTCTTC
TRBV2	TRBJ2-1	.	.	CASSELLAEWKQFF	TGTGCCAGCAGTGAATTGTTAGCCGAATGGAAGCAGTTCTTC
TRBV7-9	TRBJ2-1	TRBD1	.	CASSPLETGSYNEQFF	TGTGCCAGCAGCCCCCTAGAGACAGGGTCGTACAATGAGCAGTTCTTC
TRBV7-9	TRBJ1-5	.	.	CASSAGGSDQPQHF	TGTGCCAGCAGCGCCGGGGGATCCGATCAGCCCCAGCATTTT
TRBV7-9	TRBJ1-5	.	.	CASSLGQRDNQPQHF	TGTGCCAGCAGCTTGGGCCAGAGAGACAATCAGCCCCAGCATTTT
TRBV6-5	TRBJ1-1	.	.	CASSYSMVGSAFF	TGTGCCAGCAGTTACTCGATGGTCGGTAGCGCTTTCTTT
TRBV13	TRBJ2-7	.	.	CASSREDRREQYF	TGTGCCAGCAGCCGCGAGGACCGACGCGAGCAGTACTTC
TRBV5-6	TRBJ1-2	TRBD1	.	CASSQRQGLIGYTF	TGTGCCAGCAGTCAGAGACAGGGGTTGATTGGCTACACCTTC
TRBV19	TRBJ2-5	.	.	CASSPLTEEETQYF	TGTGCCAGTAGTCCGTTGACAGAAGAAGAGACCCAGTACTTC
TRBV4-1	TRBJ2-2	.	once	CASSQERITNTGELFF	TGCGCCAGCAGCCAAGAGCGCATCACGAACACCGGGGAGCTGTTTTTT
TRBV19	TRBJ2-2	TRBD2	.	CASSWVAGSAGELFF	TGTGCCAGTAGTTGGGTAGCGGGGAGCGCCGGGGAGCTGTTTTTT
TRBV7-9	TRBJ1-4	TRBD1	.	CASSLRQGPNEKLFF	TGTGCCAGCAGCCTCAGACAGGGTCCGAATGAAAAACTGTTTTTT